Below are 21 T cell receptor beta chains sequenced from a single sample in a study of cytomegalovirus exposure and HLA in healthy donors listed by TCRdb under 2017. The receptor library was made with the immunoSEQ multiplex PCR assay. For the multiplex PCR, a mixture combining 60 forward primers for TCR Vbeta segments and 13 reverse primers for TCR Jbeta segments was used. Held by TCRdb, this immuneACCESS table contains in-frame sequences only and omits some clones. Under half of the omission traces to an unresolved V gene where checked; the cause of the rest is unknown. This sample has 250,000 to 350,000 clones in its table, and 86% of those were observed once. The ten largest clones represent around 4.2% of the sample. Input material: PBMCs. Receptors originate from a man aged 35 to 55 in good health and CMV-seropositive.

CDR3 sequence: CASSYGSREETQYF. In DNA, the CDR3 is TGTGCCAGCAGTTACGGCAGCAGGGAAGAGACCCAGTACTTC. V gene TRBV6-5 combines with J gene TRBJ2-5, with a tentative D call TRBD1 (5 bases). The CDR3 contains 14 residues. The germline CDR1 and CDR2 sequences are MNHEY and SVGAGI. Trimming removed 2 bases from V and 3 bases from J, with 10 bases in between.

The chain combines TRBV4-1 with TRBJ2-5; D is unresolved. The J call may be in error: the DNA end matches TRBJ2-7 better. Per germline, CDR1 MGHRA and CDR2 YSYEKL. The CDR3 runs to 11 residues. The CDR3 DNA sequence: TGCGCCAGCAGCCAGGAGTACGAGCAGTACTTC. It encodes CASSQEYEQYF.

The rearrangement uses TRBV27 and TRBJ2-1; 10 positions agree with TRBD2. The CDR3 length is 16 residues. The V gene end was trimmed by 3 bases and the J gene end by 4 bases; junction bases not matched to a gene: 6. Germline lookup yields CDR1 MNHEY and CDR2 SMNVEV (reference sequence). CDR3 DNA: TGTGCCAGCAGTTTCAGACTAGCGGGTAAATACAATGAGCAGTTCTTC. It yields the protein CASSFRLAGKYNEQFF.

V and J are TRBV30 and TRBJ1-2; TRBD1 might be the D (6 bases). The CDR3 spans 14 residues. The V gene lost 5 bases and the J gene lost 3 bases, with 16 bases spanning the gap. Germline V gene lookup returns CDR1 GTSNPN and CDR2 SVGIG (reference sequence). CDR3 nucleotide sequence: TGTGCCTGGGGCCAGGAGGACAGATACTATGGCTACACCTTC. Residues: CAWGQEDRYYGYTF.

CDR3 residues: CAISETGDTEAFF. DNA for the CDR3: TGTGCCATCAGTGAGACAGGGGACACTGAAGCTTTCTTT. The chain combines TRBV10-3 with TRBJ1-1, with 7 bases fitting TRBD1. The CDR3 is made up of 13 amino acids. From germline, CDR1 is ENHRY and CDR2 SYGVKD. V shed 2 bases, J shed 3 bases, and the junction held 0 bases outside the gene matches.

The V gene is TRBV5-4, the J gene TRBJ1-1; 9 nucleotides match TRBD1. The V gene end was trimmed by 3 bases and the J gene end by 0 bases; junction bases not matched to a gene: 12. The germline CDR1 and CDR2 sequences are SGHNT and YYREEE (reference sequence). The CDR3 has 18 amino acids. The CDR3 loop reads CASSSYPGQGWVNTEAFF. In DNA, the CDR3 is TGTGCCAGCAGCTCCTATCCGGGACAGGGATGGGTGAACACTGAAGCTTTCTTT.

V gene TRBV18 combines with J gene TRBJ2-5, with a possible D match to TRBD1 (5 bases). Germline CDR1 KGHSH, CDR2 LQKENI. The V and J ends lost 2 bases and 2 bases respectively, with 9 bases between them. This CDR3 comprises 14 residues. The CDR3 DNA reads as TGTGCCAGCTCACCAGGCAGGGATCAAGAGACCCAGTACTTC. Its translation is CASSPGRDQETQYF.

In nucleotides, the CDR3 is TGTGCCAGCAGCTTAATGACTAGCGGGATGAGCACAGATACGCAGTATTTT. Translating gives CASSLMTSGMSTDTQYF. The chain uses TRBV7-3 and TRBJ2-3; 11 nucleotides line up with TRBD2. V shed 1 base, J shed 0 bases, and the junction held 3 bases outside the gene matches. There are 17 residues in the CDR3. Germline V lookup: CDR1 SGHTA, CDR2 FQGTGA. The full variable domain, with the rest looked up from reference TRBV7-3 and TRBJ2-3, is GAGVSQTPSNKVTEKGKYVELRCDPISGHTALYWYRQSLGQGPEFLIYFQGTGAADDSGLPNDRFFAVRPEGSVSTLKIQRTERGDSAVYLCASSLMTSGMSTDTQYFGPGTRLTVL.

The CDR3 spells CASSPMGAVRHDNEQFF. As DNA, the CDR3 is TGTGCCAGCAGCCCTATGGGGGCGGTCAGGCACGACAATGAGCAGTTCTTC. The V gene is TRBV28, the J gene TRBJ2-1; D possibly corresponds to TRBD1 (6 bases). Trimming stripped 6 bases from V and 5 bases from J, with 23 bases between. The CDR3 is 17 residues long. CDR1 MDHEN and CDR2 SYDVKM come from the germline V gene.

The chain couples TRBV30 to TRBJ2-3; TRBD2 matches at 8 bases. V lost 3 bases and J lost 5; bases outside the gene matches: 4. The V gene's germline CDR1 is GTSNPN and CDR2 SVGIG (reference sequence). The CDR3 totals 13 residues. The CDR3 loop is CAWRDSGRDTQYF. CDR3 sequence (DNA): TGTGCCTGGAGGGACAGCGGGAGAGATACGCAGTATTTT.

The V call is TRBV7-3, the J call TRBJ2-7; 9 nucleotides align to TRBD1. This CDR3 is built from 14 residues. From germline, CDR1 is SGHTA and CDR2 FQGTGA. V gave up 1 base and J gave up 4 bases; unmatched junction bases: 2. The CDR3 sequence: CASSLNRGPYEQYF. In DNA, the CDR3 is TGTGCCAGCAGCTTAAACAGGGGGCCGTACGAGCAGTACTTC. The whole variable domain, remainder taken from reference TRBV7-3 and TRBJ2-7, is GAGVSQTPSNKVTEKGKYVELRCDPISGHTALYWYRQSLGQGPEFLIYFQGTGAADDSGLPNDRFFAVRPEGSVSTLKIQRTERGDSAVYLCASSLNRGPYEQYFGPGTRLTVT.

This clone appeared once. The V and J genes are TRBV6-5 and TRBJ2-2; D gene uncertain. CDR3 length: 14 residues. V lost 3 bases and J lost 8, with 13 bases in between. The germline V gene has CDR1 MNHEY and CDR2 SVGAGI. The CDR3 sequence is CASSYSRARGELFF. The CDR3 DNA follows: TGTGCCAGCAGTTATAGCAGAGCTAGGGGGGAGCTGTTTTTT.

This rearrangement joins TRBV18 to TRBJ2-5, with D possibly being TRBD1 (5 bases). The CDR3 is made up of 14 amino acids. Trimming shortened V by 8 bases and J by 3 bases, and 16 bases separated the two germline ends. The germline V gene encodes CDR1 KGHSH and CDR2 LQKENI. The CDR3: CASTSTGVKETQYF. The CDR3 DNA reads TGTGCCAGCACCTCAACAGGAGTCAAAGAGACCCAGTACTTC. The full variable domain, with the rest looked up from reference TRBV18 and TRBJ2-5, is NAGVMQNPRHLVRRRGQEARLRCSPMKGHSHVYWYRQLPEEGLKFMVYLQKENIIDESGMPKERFSAEFPKEGPSILRIQQVVRGDSAAYFCASTSTGVKETQYFGPGTRLLVL.

About this clone: Other nucleotide sequences in the sample specify the same CDR3. The chain uses TRBV18 and TRBJ2-1, with 8 bases that match TRBD1. This CDR3 region has 15 residues. Germline trimming cut 2 bases from V and 0 bases from J; bases unmatched to any gene: 0. Germline V lookup: CDR1 KGHSH, CDR2 LQKENI. CDR3 protein: CASSPDRGSYNEQFF. As DNA, the CDR3 is TGTGCCAGCTCACCAGACAGGGGCTCCTACAATGAGCAGTTCTTC. Supplemented by reference TRBV18 and TRBJ2-1, the full variable domain reads NAGVMQNPRHLVRRRGQEARLRCSPMKGHSHVYWYRQLPEEGLKFMVYLQKENIIDESGMPKERFSAEFPKEGPSILRIQQVVRGDSAAYFCASSPDRGSYNEQFFGPGTRLTVL.

The CDR3 sequence is CASSIDGSLSYNEQFF. Here the CDR3 DNA reads TGTGCCAGTAGTATAGACGGGAGCCTCTCCTACAATGAGCAGTTCTTC. The V call is TRBV19, the J call TRBJ2-1; D may be TRBD2 (6 bases). This CDR3 is 16 amino acids long. Trimming removed 0 bases from V and 0 bases from J, with 9 bases in between. Germline CDR1 reads LNHDA; CDR2 reads SQIVND (reference sequence).

The chain is built from TRBV14 and TRBJ2-1, with 7 nucleotides matching TRBD2. Unmatched junction bases numbered 8, after V lost 4 bases and J lost 5 bases. Germline V CDR1 and CDR2: SGHDN, FVKESK. This CDR3 has 15 amino acids. Written as DNA, the CDR3 is TGTGCCAGCAGCCCGGCGGGAGTGGCCCACAATGAGCAGTTCTTC. This codes for CASSPAGVAHNEQFF.

The gene calls are TRBV10-3 and TRBJ1-4; TRBD1 matches 8 bases. V was pared by 5 bases and J by 8 bases, with 10 bases of the junction left unmatched. This CDR3 is 15 amino acids long. Germline V gene lookup returns CDR1 ENHRY and CDR2 SYGVKD. This CDR3 is CAISQVGQGGEKLFF. CDR3 nucleotides: TGTGCCATCAGTCAAGTCGGACAGGGTGGCGAAAAACTGTTTTTT.

This sequence joins TRBV14 and TRBJ1-1; D ambiguous. In germline, CDR1 is SGHDN, CDR2 FVKESK. V shed 6 bases and J shed 0 bases, with 8 bases lying between them. This CDR3 contains 13 residues. CDR3 nucleotide sequence: TGTGCCAGCAGGTGGGCCTTGAACACTGAAGCTTTCTTT. It encodes CASRWALNTEAFF.

This clone was detected once. This rearrangement joins TRBV29-1 to TRBJ2-1, with 10 bases matching TRBD2. Looked up from germline, CDR1 is SQVTM and CDR2 is ANQGSEA. J lost 2 bases, V lost 3 bases, and 4 bases had no gene match. CDR3 length: 15 residues. CDR3 nucleotide sequence: TGCAGCGTTGAGGGACTAGCGCTCCCCTACAATGAGCAGTTCTTC. As protein: CSVEGLALPYNEQFF.

Only one count was recorded for this clone. This chain links TRBV6-5 with TRBJ1-4; 8 nucleotides line up with TRBD1. The CDR3 runs to 13 residues. Germline CDR1 reads MNHEY; CDR2 reads SVGAGI. The junction had 7 bases not matched to a gene; V was cut back by 6 bases and J by 10 bases. The CDR3: CASSRGQGGKLFF. The CDR3, as DNA: TGTGCCAGCAGCCGAGGACAGGGAGGAAAACTGTTTTTT.

This clone was observed a handful of times. This chain uses TRBV13 with TRBJ2-3; 9 positions agree with TRBD2. Germline V lookup: CDR1 PRHDT, CDR2 FYEKMQ (reference sequence). Trimming removed 1 base from V and 5 bases from J; junction bases left unmatched: 4. The CDR3 is 15 amino acids. DNA for the CDR3: TGTGCCAGCAGCTTAGAGGGCGGGAGGGGAGATACGCAGTATTTT. Protein sequence: CASSLEGGRGDTQYF.